The clone carrying this T cell receptor beta chain has a count of ten or more. Described time point: newly diagnosed GD, antithyroid drugs for less than 3 months. From RNA extracted from PBMCs, the TCR library was made. Building the TCR beta libraries relied on iRepertoire HTBI primers, and CDR3 regions underwent Arm-PCR. MiXCR, run by TCRdb on the multiplex PCR reads, gives a single entry per CDR3 protein. The data show 450,000 to 600,000 distinct CDR3 sequences, about 13% seen once. This record comes from a study of regulatory T cells in long-lasting Graves disease. The same sample was also studied in work on T cells in Graves' hyperthyroidism and ophthalmopathy. As that study records: Exclusion of a patient resulted from uncontrolled infection, other autoimmune disease, pregnancy or lactation. Most thyroid clonotypes expanded above 0.001 were also detected in blood.

The receptor's source is a young man with Graves disease. Specimen: peripheral blood mononuclear cells (PBMCs), collected at new diagnosis, from a patient treated with antithyroid drugs.

The CDR3 sequence is CAWTEAHEQYF. CDR3 DNA: TGTGCCTGGACCGAGGCCCACGAGCAGTACTTC. The V and J genes are TRBV30 and TRBJ2-7; D is ambiguous. The length of the CDR3 is 11 residues. Germline V gene sequence: CDR1 GTSNPN, CDR2 SVGIG (reference sequence). V lost 4 bases and J 5 bases, leaving 9 bases between the germline ends.